Each of the 7 T cell receptor beta chains below was sequenced from the same sample in a study of identical twins. TCRdb independently ran MiXCR on the 5' RACE reads; one entry per CDR3 protein. The sample yields approximately 470,000 distinct CDR3 sequences, 11% to 15% seen once. The data also belong to a second study, concerning yellow fever vaccine responses in identical twins.

The specimen was CD4+ T cells sorted from blood. These receptor sequences come from a young woman in good health.

The chain has TRBV20-1 and TRBJ2-1; D is possibly TRBD2 (5 bases). The V end was cut by 3 bases, the J end by 9 bases, with 12 bases between. The CDR3 length is 12 residues. Germline V gives CDR1 DFQATT, CDR2 SNEGSKA (reference sequence). The CDR3 spells CSARRVTGEQFF. CDR3 in DNA: TGCAGTGCTAGGCGGGTTACCGGTGAGCAGTTCTTC.

The gene calls are TRBV20-1 and TRBJ2-3, with 9 bases matching TRBD2. The CDR3 loop spans 13 amino acids. V shed 6 bases, J shed 3 bases, and the junction held 4 bases outside the gene matches. Germline V gene lookup returns CDR1 DFQATT and CDR2 SNEGSKA (reference sequence). The CDR3 here is CSAFSGGTDTQYF. CDR3 nucleotides: TGCAGTGCCTTTAGCGGGGGAACAGATACGCAGTATTTT.

The chain recombines TRBV12-5 with TRBJ2-3, with 11 bases fitting TRBD2. The ends lost 7 bases at V and 4 bases at J; junction bases unmatched: 10. Germline V gene sequence: CDR1 LGHNT, CDR2 FRNRAP. The CDR3 loop spans 16 amino acids. The CDR3 nucleotides read TGTGCTAGTGCTAGCGGGGGGATAACCCCCCCAGATACGCAGTATTTT. It yields the protein CASASGGITPPDTQYF.

The chain uses TRBV28 and TRBJ2-7, with D tentatively TRBD2 (6 bases). V lost 5 bases and J 3 bases, leaving 17 bases between the germline ends. CDR3 size: 15 residues. Germline values: CDR1 MDHEN, CDR2 SYDVKM. CDR3 bases: TGTGCCAGCAGTCCGCGGGACCTTAGGGACTACGAGCAGTACTTC. This translates into CASSPRDLRDYEQYF.

This clonotype showed up just a few times. This chain uses TRBV3-1 with TRBJ2-1; D tentatively fits TRBD1 or TRBD2 (6 bases each). The germline gives CDR1 LGHDT, CDR2 YNNKEL (reference sequence). This CDR3 is 15 amino acids long. V lost 1 base to trimming and J lost 5 bases, with 12 bases between them. CDR3 amino acids: CASSQASGANNEQFF. CDR3 bases: TGTGCCAGCAGCCAAGCATCGGGGGCGAACAATGAGCAGTTCTTC.

The chain uses TRBV28 and TRBJ1-5; D unresolved. The CDR3 has 12 residues. CDR1 is MDHEN, CDR2 SYDVKM, per germline. V lost 1 base and J 5 bases, leaving 3 bases between the germline ends. The CDR3: CASSLSDQPQHF. The CDR3 region has the DNA TGTGCCAGCAGTTTATCAGATCAGCCCCAGCATTTT.

This clonotype was picked up a small number of times. V and J are TRBV2 and TRBJ2-1, with D hard to call. This CDR3 contains 15 residues. CDR1 is SNHLY, CDR2 FYNNEI, per germline. V was cut by 2 bases and J by 4 bases, with 12 bases left in between. For the CDR3, the DNA is TGTGCCAGCAGTGAAAGCACTCAAGTTTACAATGAGCAGTTCTTC. This codes for CASSESTQVYNEQFF.